The 19 T cell receptor beta chains presented below share a single source sample, sequenced in a study of cytomegalovirus exposure and HLA in healthy donors. Some clones are missing from TCRdb's copy, which holds only in-frame ones; the method was immunoSEQ multiplex PCR. The sample has approximately 280,000 clones, 80% to 90% seen once; the top ten hold 1%. The sample taken for sequencing was PBMCs. The receptors shown here come from a woman aged 18-29 years in good health and CMV-seronegative.

On this clone: Different DNA sequences within this sample yield the same CDR3. The chain couples TRBV6-5 to TRBJ2-7, with D perhaps TRBD2 (5 bases). V dropped 2 bases and J dropped 5 bases, with 13 bases sitting between them. Germline assignment: CDR1 MNHEY and CDR2 SVGAGI. CDR3 length: 14 residues. The CDR3 DNA sequence: TGTGCCAGCAGTTACAACAGAGGGCCCCACGAGCAGTACTTC. Amino acids: CASSYNRGPHEQYF.

This clone was seen once. CDR3 nucleotide sequence: TGTGCCAGCAGCTTGGCCCAGGGGCAAGAGACCCAGTACTTC. It is translated as CASSLAQGQETQYF. The chain uses TRBV5-7 and TRBJ2-5; possibly TRBD1 for D (6 bases). TRBV5-7 is noted as an ORF with a role that remains uncertain. Trimming took off 0 bases at V and 2 bases at J, with 8 bases between the two ends. The CDR3 has 14 residues.

This clone has only a few counts. This chain links TRBV11-2 with TRBJ1-2; D is perhaps TRBD1 (6 bases). CDR1 is SGHAT, CDR2 FQNNGV, per germline. The CDR3 loop spans 13 amino acids. Trimming took 5 bases from V and 8 from J, leaving 15 bases between them. This chain's CDR3 is CASSLRGALGYTF. The CDR3 DNA reads as TGTGCCAGCAGCCTGCGGGGGGCGCTGGGCTACACCTTC.

J is TRBJ2-3 and V is TRBV4-3, with D possibly matching TRBD2 (6 bases). This CDR3 is 16 amino acids long. Germline-derived CDR1 and CDR2 are LGHNA and YSLEER. With 4 bases removed from V and 2 bases from J, the gap between germline ends came to 16 bases. DNA of the CDR3: TGCGCCAGCAGCCCGGGGGTCGGCGGTTCCACAGATACGCAGTATTTT. The encoded protein is CASSPGVGGSTDTQYF.

CDR3 bases: TGTGCCAGCAGTGAAAGTCAAGGGGCCAGGTTCGAGCAGTACTTC. This gives the protein CASSESQGARFEQYF. The chain joins TRBV6-1 to TRBJ2-7, with D perhaps TRBD1 (5 bases). V lost 2 bases to trimming and J lost 6 bases, with 17 bases between them. Germline CDR1 is MNHNS and CDR2 is SASEGT. CDR3 length: 15 residues.

The J gene is TRBJ1-6, the V gene TRBV4-3, with D maybe TRBD1 (5 bases). The CDR3 is 16 amino acids. Germline assignment: CDR1 LGHNA and CDR2 YSLEER. The V gene lost 1 base and the J gene lost 7 bases, with 14 bases spanning the gap. The CDR3 DNA reads as TGCGCCAGCAGCCAAGCCGACAGATCGATCAATTCACCCCTCCACTTT. Amino acid sequence: CASSQADRSINSPLHF.

The chain recombines TRBV28 with TRBJ2-7; 10 bases agree with TRBD2. V dropped 6 bases and J dropped 0; count of bases not matched to a gene: 17. This CDR3 spans 19 amino acids. Per the germline V gene, CDR1 is MDHEN and CDR2 is SYDVKM. CDR3 region: CASSPDLAGAPPSSYEQYF. Written as DNA, the CDR3 is TGTGCCAGCAGCCCCGATCTAGCGGGGGCGCCACCCAGCTCCTACGAGCAGTACTTC. Full variable domain (rest looked up from reference TRBV28 and TRBJ2-7): DVKVTQSSRYLVKRTGEKVFLECVQDMDHENMFWYRQDPGLGLRLIYFSYDVKMKEKGDIPEGYSVSREKKERFSLILESASTNQTSMYLCASSPDLAGAPPSSYEQYFGPGTRLTVT.

The rearrangement joins TRBV6-5 to TRBJ2-7, with TRBD1 matching 9 bases. The germline gives CDR1 MNHEY, CDR2 SVGAGI. V lost 0 bases to trimming and J lost 1 base; unmatched junction nucleotides: 4. CDR3 length: 16 residues. This CDR3 reads CASSYSRQGVSYEQYF. CDR3 in DNA: TGTGCCAGCAGTTACTCTAGACAGGGGGTTTCCTACGAGCAGTACTTC.

The chain joins TRBV11-3 to TRBJ1-1; D is uncertain. The CDR3 loop spans 14 amino acids. The V end was cut by 0 bases, the J end by 4 bases, with 9 bases between. CDR1 SGHNT and CDR2 YENEEA come from the germline V gene. In DNA, the CDR3 is TGTGCCAGCAGCTTAGAACCCGTCGGCACTGAAGCTTTCTTT. Its protein product is CASSLEPVGTEAFF.

The rearrangement uses TRBV28 and TRBJ1-6, with TRBD1 matching 9 bases. The germline V gene has CDR1 MDHEN and CDR2 SYDVKM. This CDR3 is built from 15 residues. V trimming: 6 bases; J trimming: 8 bases; junction bases outside the gene matches: 8. In DNA, the CDR3 is TGTGCCAGCAGGCCCCGGGACAGGGCCCATTCACCCCTCCACTTT. Translating it yields CASRPRDRAHSPLHF.

The rearrangement links TRBV4-3 to TRBJ1-2, with D perhaps TRBD1 (5 bases). The CDR3 runs to 14 residues. The V gene lost 0 bases and the J gene lost 8 bases, with 13 bases spanning the gap. Germline lookup yields CDR1 LGHNA and CDR2 YSLEER. DNA for the CDR3: TGCGCCAGCAGCCAAGATCTGGGAGGGGCGGGCTACACCTTC. Translation gives CASSQDLGGAGYTF.

V usage is TRBV5-8 and J usage is TRBJ1-4, with unresolved D. The germline V and J ends were trimmed by 0 bases and 3 bases, with 6 bases remaining between them. Germline V lookup: CDR1 SGHTS, CDR2 YDEGEE. This CDR3 contains 14 residues. The CDR3 DNA is TGTGCCAGCAGCTTGGCGGGGTCTAATGAAAAACTGTTTTTT. Translating gives CASSLAGSNEKLFF. Full variable domain (missing parts from reference TRBV5-8 and TRBJ1-4): EAGVTQSPTHLIKTRGQQATLRCSPISGHTSVYWYQQALGLGLQFLLWYDEGEERNRGNFPPRFSGRQFPNYSSELNVNALELEDSALYLCASSLAGSNEKLFFGSGTQLSVL.

The chain has TRBV7-3 and TRBJ2-5; 9 bases are shared with TRBD1. Germline V gene data show CDR1 as SGHTA and CDR2 as FQGTGA. V lost 2 bases, J lost 5 bases, and 9 bases stayed unmatched. The CDR3 covers 16 residues. CDR3 in DNA: TGTGCCAGCAGCTTAGGGGGACAGGGTGGATCGGAGACCCAGTACTTC. It specifies CASSLGGQGGSETQYF.

CDR3 in amino acids: CAISVTGSGANVLTF. The CDR3, as DNA: TGTGCCATCAGCGTCACAGGGTCTGGGGCCAACGTCCTGACTTTC. This rearrangement joins TRBV10-3 to TRBJ2-6; D might be TRBD1 (6 bases). Germline V lookup: CDR1 ENHRY, CDR2 SYGVKD. The V and J ends lost 6 bases and 1 base respectively, with 10 bases between them. The CDR3 has 15 amino acids.

The J gene is TRBJ2-1, the V gene TRBV6-4; 12 nucleotides agree with TRBD2. Per the germline V gene, CDR1 is MRHNA and CDR2 is SNTAGT. The CDR3 is made up of 16 amino acids. The V gene end was trimmed by 1 base and the J gene end by 4 bases; junction bases not matched to a gene: 2. For the CDR3, the DNA is TGTGCCAGCAGTGACTGGACTAGCGGGGCTTACAATGAGCAGTTCTTC. Amino acid sequence: CASSDWTSGAYNEQFF.

This chain connects TRBV7-6 to TRBJ2-5; 11 nucleotides agree with TRBD2. This CDR3 is 15 amino acids long. Germline trimming cut 2 bases from V and 2 bases from J; bases unmatched to any gene: 1. The V gene's germline CDR1 is SGHVS and CDR2 FNYEAQ. The CDR3 DNA reads TGTGCCAGCAGCTTACTAGCGGGGGGACAAGAGACCCAGTACTTC. Protein product: CASSLLAGGQETQYF.

The rearrangement joins TRBV28 to TRBJ1-2; a possible D gene is TRBD1 (5 bases). Trimming pared 6 bases from V and 3 bases from J, leaving 8 bases between. The CDR3 sequence is 12 residues long. CDR1 and CDR2 from the germline V gene are MDHEN and SYDVKM. The CDR3 is CASRGDYYGYTF. Written as DNA, the CDR3 is TGTGCCAGCAGAGGGGACTACTATGGCTACACCTTC.

The CDR3 protein is CASSPGTGPYEQYF. As DNA, the CDR3 is TGTGCCAGCAGCCCCGGGACAGGGCCTTACGAGCAGTACTTC. The genes are TRBV6-5 and TRBJ2-7; 9 bases match TRBD1. Germline V gene data show CDR1 as MNHEY and CDR2 as SVGAGI. This CDR3 contains 14 residues. Trimming at V came to 6 bases and at J to 4 bases, leaving 7 bases not matched to a gene.

A single count supports this clone. The chain employs TRBV10-1 and TRBJ1-2, with unresolved D. The V end lost 2 bases, the J end lost 4 bases, and 8 bases lay between the germline ends. The CDR3 is 13 residues long. CDR1 WNHNN and CDR2 SYGVQD come from the germline V gene (reference sequence). In nucleotides, the CDR3 is TGCGCCAGCAGTGAGGCGGGTTCCTATGGCTACACCTTC. Translated: CASSEAGSYGYTF.